This T cell receptor (beta chain) was identified during a study of cytomegalovirus exposure and HLA in healthy donors. Study-level information: Genotyping showed roughly 81% of fewer than 500 donors falling in the Caucasian-associated ancestry cluster.

V was trimmed by 4 bases and J by 3 bases, leaving 10 bases between them. Germline V gene lookup returns CDR1 WNHNN and CDR2 SYGVQD (reference sequence). The CDR3 loop spans 14 amino acids. Primers for the PCR totalled 60 Vbeta and 13 Jbeta. Sequenced by immunoSEQ multiplex PCR; TCRdb stores in-frame clones only, minus some. The table has a few hundred thousand clones, around 75% seen once; the top ten hold about 1.9%. The sequence was collected from a woman in her twenties or thirties in good health and CMV-seronegative. The V and J genes are TRBV10-1 and TRBJ1-5, with D unclear. Sequenced: PBMCs. This chain's CDR3 is CASSASGNNQPQHF. The CDR3 DNA reads as TGCGCCAGCAGTGCATCGGGGAACAATCAGCCCCAGCATTTT.